Listed below are T cell receptor beta chains from one sample, sequenced in a study of blood T cell repertoires in COVID-19. This table comes from immunoSEQ multiplex PCR, and its TCRdb copy is limited to in-frame clones, with some not included. Here the sample spans roughly 150,000 clones, 84% being singletons. The sequenced material came from peripheral blood. All receptors come from a woman aged 80 or over with COVID-19, enrolled during active disease. CDR3s include the opening cysteine and the closing phenylalanine or tryptophan. The D gene is left open where the match is weak. Only part of the rows carry a size: once, few, many, or a class if the clone is expanded.

size | J | D | V | length | DNA | CDR3
. | TRBJ2-2 | . | TRBV7-2 | 13 | TGTGCCAGCAGCAAAAGGGGGACCGGGGAGCTGTTTTTT | CASSKRGTGELFF
. | TRBJ2-5 | TRBD2 | TRBV9 | 17 | TGTGCCAGCAGCGTAGGGTCTAGCGGGGGGGCCCAAGAGACCCAGTACTTC | CASSVGSSGGAQETQYF
. | TRBJ2-3 | TRBD2 | TRBV7-6 | 17 | TGTGCCAGCAGCCCGTTACTAGCGGGAGTTGACACAGATACGCAGTATTTT | CASSPLLAGVDTDTQYF
. | TRBJ2-1 | TRBD2 | TRBV28 | 15 | TGTGCCAGCAGTGCGACTAGCGGGAGGATCAATGAGCAGTTCTTC | CASSATSGRINEQFF
once | TRBJ2-7 | TRBD2 | TRBV19 | 18 | TGTGCCAGTAGTAAGGTAGCGGGACGATCCTCTTTCACCTACGAGCAGTACTTC | CASSKVAGRSSFTYEQYF
. | TRBJ2-1 | TRBD2 | TRBV11-2 | 14 | TGTGCCAGCAGCACGACGGGACTAGCGAATGAGCAGTTCTTC | CASSTTGLANEQFF
. | TRBJ1-1 | TRBD1 | TRBV2 | 15 | TGTGCCAGCAGTGAATTAGGGACAGAGAACACTGAAGCTTTCTTT | CASSELGTENTEAFF
. | TRBJ2-3 | TRBD1 | TRBV18 | 15 | TGTGCCAGCTCACCGAGACAGGGATGGACAGATACGCAGTATTTT | CASSPRQGWTDTQYF
. | TRBJ1-1 | . | TRBV7-3 | 14 | TGTGCCAGCAGCCGAGAACAGGGATACACTGAAGCTTTCTTT | CASSREQGYTEAFF
. | TRBJ2-7 | TRBD1 | TRBV5-4 | 13 | TGTGCCAGCAGCAGGACAGGGGCCAACGAGCAGTACTTC | CASSRTGANEQYF
few | TRBJ1-1 | . | TRBV28 | 15 | TGTGCCAGCAGGCCCACCCGTGGGCAGAACACTGAAGCTTTCTTT | CASRPTRGQNTEAFF
once | TRBJ1-1 | . | TRBV27 | 13 | TGTGCCAGCAGCCCCAGGCGGGGGGGTGAAGCTTTCTTT | CASSPRRGGEAFF
. | TRBJ1-1 | TRBD1 | TRBV7-6 | 16 | TGTGCCAGCAGCGTCGGACAGGCCCTGGATTACACTGAAGCTTTCTTT | CASSVGQALDYTEAFF
. | TRBJ1-2 | . | TRBV5-1 | 16 | TGCGCCAGCAGCTTGGGACATACGCTGTCCGGCTATGGCTACACCTTC | CASSLGHTLSGYGYTF
. | TRBJ2-6 | TRBD1 | TRBV15 | 16 | TGTGCCACCAGCAGAACAGGGGGCTCTGGGGCCAACGTCCTGACTTTC | CATSRTGGSGANVLTF
once | TRBJ2-2 | TRBD2 | TRBV29-1 | 15 | TGCAGCGTTGCGACTAGCGGGGGACCCACCGGGGAGCTGTTTTTT | CSVATSGGPTGELFF
. | TRBJ1-2 | . | TRBV7-2 | 17 | TGTGCCAGCAGCTACCTACTTCGACCCAGCGGATTAAATGGCTACACCTTC | CASSYLLRPSGLNGYTF
. | TRBJ2-3 | TRBD1 | TRBV2 | 13 | TGTGCCAGCAGGCCGACAGGGAGAGATACGCAGTATTTT | CASRPTGRDTQYF
. | TRBJ1-4 | . | TRBV12-3/TRBV12-4 | 13 | TGTGCCAGCTGGGGGGTGGGGCGGGAAAAACTGTTTTTT | CASWGVGREKLFF
. | TRBJ2-7 | TRBD2 | TRBV27 | 15 | TGTGCCAGCAGTTCCCTAGCGGGAATCTTCTTCGAGCAGTACTTC | CASSSLAGIFFEQYF
. | TRBJ2-3 | TRBD2 | TRBV7-3 | 19 | TGTGCCAGCAGCTTAAACCCTAGCGGGAGGGCCTTTCTGGAGGATACGCAGTATTTT | CASSLNPSGRAFLEDTQYF
. | TRBJ2-7 | TRBD1 | TRBV30 | 13 | TGTGCCTGGAGTCCTTCCTGGACAGGGGGCTGGTACTTC | CAWSPSWTGGWYF
. | TRBJ2-3 | TRBD2 | TRBV2 | 15 | TGTGCCAGCAGTCGCCGGACTAGCGGCACAGATACGCAGTATTTT | CASSRRTSGTDTQYF
. | TRBJ2-1 | TRBD2 | TRBV4-1 | 17 | TGCGCCAGCAGCCACTTACTAGCGAAAGGGGTTTACAATGAGCAGTTCTTC | CASSHLLAKGVYNEQFF
. | TRBJ2-3 | TRBD2 | TRBV13 | 18 | TGTGCCAGCAGCTTACGTGGGCTAGCGGGAGGGCCTCAAGATACGCAGTATTTT | CASSLRGLAGGPQDTQYF
. | TRBJ2-1 | TRBD2 | TRBV9 | 16 | TGTGCCAGCAGCGTAGCACTCGGGACTAGAGGGAATGAGCAGTTCTTC | CASSVALGTRGNEQFF
. | TRBJ1-1 | . | TRBV12-3/TRBV12-4 | 13 | TGTGCCAGCAGTTTTAGCCTGAACACTGAAGCTTTCTTT | CASSFSLNTEAFF
. | TRBJ2-7 | . | TRBV7-2 | 15 | TGTGCCAGCAGCTTACCGGGGTCCCTTGCGTACGAGCAGTACTTC | CASSLPGSLAYEQYF
. | TRBJ2-2 | TRBD2 | TRBV18 | 15 | TGTGCCAGCTCACCACCGGCGGGAGGCACCGGGGAGCTGTTTTTT | CASSPPAGGTGELFF
. | TRBJ1-5 | TRBD1 | TRBV30 | 13 | TGTGCCTCCCAGGGGGCGAGTAATCAGCCCCAGCATTTT | CASQGASNQPQHF
. | TRBJ2-7 | TRBD2 | TRBV7-2 | 15 | TGTGCCAGCAGCTTAATACTAGCGGGGTACTACGAGCAGTACTTC | CASSLILAGYYEQYF
once | TRBJ2-2 | TRBD1 | TRBV18 | 14 | TGTGCCAGCTCACCGACAGGGCGCACCGGGGAGCTGTTTTTT | CASSPTGRTGELFF
. | TRBJ2-7 | TRBD2 | TRBV18 | 14 | TGTGCCAGCTCACAAGTAGCGGGGACCTACGAGCAGTACTTC | CASSQVAGTYEQYF
. | TRBJ2-5 | . | TRBV2 | 15 | TGTGCCAGCAGAGAAAGGGGCAGAGCCAGAGAGACCCAGTACTTC | CASRERGRARETQYF
. | TRBJ2-7 | . | TRBV18 | 14 | TGTGCCAGCTCACCATCCGCAGGCACCCACGAGCAGTACTTC | CASSPSAGTHEQYF
few | TRBJ1-5 | . | TRBV6-2/TRBV6-3 | 13 | TGTGCCAGCAGCCGAGGGTGGGGTCAGCCCCAGCATTTT | CASSRGWGQPQHF
. | TRBJ2-4 | . | TRBV29-1 | 14 | TGCAGCGCCAGGACTTTTCTAGCCAAAAACATTCAGTACTTC | CSARTFLAKNIQYF
. | TRBJ1-2 | TRBD1 | TRBV4-1 | 15 | TGCGCCAGCAGCCGGGCCGGGACAGGGAACTATGGCTACACCTTC | CASSRAGTGNYGYTF
. | TRBJ1-1 | . | TRBV7-9 | 12 | TGTGCCAGCAGCCGGGACAATAGGTATGCTTTCTTT | CASSRDNRYAFF
. | TRBJ2-2 | . | TRBV7-9 | 12 | TGTGCCAGCAGCCTTTACACCGGGGAGCTGTTTTTT | CASSLYTGELFF
. | TRBJ2-3 | TRBD1 | TRBV14 | 16 | TGTGCCAGCAGCCAAGTCCGGGACAGTGGCACAGATACGCAGTATTTT | CASSQVRDSGTDTQYF
. | TRBJ2-5 | . | TRBV18 | 13 | TGTGCCAGCTCACCCCCGCAGGGGGAGACCCAGTACTTC | CASSPPQGETQYF
. | TRBJ2-3 | . | TRBV5-5 | 15 | TGTGCCAGCAGTTTTAGCGGATCTAGCACAGATACGCAGTATTTT | CASSFSGSSTDTQYF
. | TRBJ2-1 | TRBD2 | TRBV5-5 | 18 | TGTGCCAGCAGCCGAACCCGGACTAGCGGGAGCACATACAATGAGCAGTTCTTC | CASSRTRTSGSTYNEQFF
. | TRBJ2-7 | TRBD2 | TRBV6-6 | 17 | TGTGCCAGCACTCGGGCCTCGACTAGCGGAAGCTCCTACGAGCAGTACTTC | CASTRASTSGSSYEQYF
. | TRBJ2-1 | . | TRBV5-4 | 14 | TGTGCCAGCAGCTTGAGGAGAAGTTCCAATGAGCAGTTCTTC | CASSLRRSSNEQFF
. | TRBJ2-5 | . | TRBV30 | 13 | TGTGCCTGGAGTCACGCCCTAAAAGAGACCCAGTACTTC | CAWSHALKETQYF
. | TRBJ1-2 | . | TRBV4-2 | 19 | TGTGCCAGCAGCCCTAAGAAAGTAAGGACCTGGACAGCAGACTATGGCTACACCTTC | CASSPKKVRTWTADYGYTF
. | TRBJ2-4 | TRBD1 | TRBV7-9 | 13 | TGTGCCAGCAGCTTAGCGGCAGGGGGCATTCAGTACTTC | CASSLAAGGIQYF
few | TRBJ2-1 | . | TRBV18 | 14 | TGTGCCAGCTCACCACCGTCACAGTACAATGAGCAGTTCTTC | CASSPPSQYNEQFF
once | TRBJ2-5 | TRBD2 | TRBV5-4 | 17 | TGTGCCAGCAGCTACCCCCGGGCTAGCGGGAGGCAAGAGACCCAGTACTTC | CASSYPRASGRQETQYF
. | TRBJ2-1 | TRBD2 | TRBV2 | 18 | TGTGCCAGCAGGGGACTAGCGGGAGGGCAGAAAACCTACAATGAGCAGTTCTTC | CASRGLAGGQKTYNEQFF